This TCR beta chain is drawn from a study of T cells in Graves' hyperthyroidism and ophthalmopathy. Whole-study context: Upon initial diagnosis and before any treatment, peripheral blood was collected.

Findings and limits, study-wide: The model made its ophthalmopathy prediction, and onset followed a median around 6.9 months later.

This clonotype occurred many times. Antigen unknown. The source material, RNA transcripts, was used to amplify TCR beta CDR3 regions. The HTBI primer set served for first-round RT-PCR of the TCR CDR3. Via MiXCR, TCRdb re-called the multiplex PCR reads, giving one row per CDR3 protein. This repertoire shows 310,000 or so distinct CDR3 sequences, over 15% found once; its top ten account for about 51%. V lost 4 bases to trimming and J lost 4 bases; unmatched junction nucleotides: 8. The CDR3 is made up of 15 amino acids. The V gene's germline CDR1 is SGHVS and CDR2 FQNEAQ. Ophthalmopathy patients had Clinical Activity Score at least 3, NOSPECS grade at least 4, duration under 3 months. Diagnoses were made from clinical symptoms, serum measures (thyroxine and TRAb), thyroid ultrasound and orbital computed tomography.

Sequencing was carried out using blood. The clonotype was recovered from a woman aged 60 to 75 with Graves' ophthalmopathy. The rearrangement links TRBV7-8 to TRBJ2-5; 8 bases map to TRBD1. The CDR3 coding sequence is TGTGCCAGCAGCTCCTGGACAGGGTTTGGAGAGACCCAGTACTTC. Protein product: CASSSWTGFGETQYF.